This T cell receptor beta chain was recovered during a study of shared clonotypes between healthy human individuals. The CDR3 is 16 residues long. Trimming cost V 6 bases and J 0 bases, with 15 bases left between them. Germline V gene data show CDR1 as MNHNY and CDR2 as SVGAGI (reference sequence). Sequenced by immunoSEQ multiplex PCR; TCRdb stores in-frame clones only, minus some. This table has some 490,000 clones, over 70% appearing once. Sequenced material: PBMCs. The receptor was derived from a woman aged 40 to 50 in good health. Some clones in this sample may be carry-over from other donors' samples. The rearrangement joins TRBV6-6 to TRBJ1-3; D perhaps matches TRBD1 (5 bases). In DNA, the CDR3 is TGTGCCAGCAGATCGCCAGAGGGGAGCTCTGGAAACACCATATATTTT. This encodes CASRSPEGSSGNTIYF.